A selection of T cell receptor beta chains follows, all from one sample in a study of type 1 and type 2 diabetes patients. Via MiXCR, TCRdb re-called the multiplex PCR reads, giving one row per CDR3 protein. This table holds about 250,000 distinct CDR3 sequences, 47% found once. Sequenced material: peripheral blood mononuclear cells (PBMCs). Source of these receptors: a man between 18 and 29 years old with type 2 diabetes. Each CDR3 is given with its conserved first and last residue. A D gene is named only where the DNA matches it firmly. Clone size is shown for a subset of rows, as once, few, many or a class of expanded clone.

clone_size	d_call	v_call	j_call	cdr3_length	cdr3_nt	cdr3_aa
-	TRBD2	TRBV14	TRBJ2-3	16	TGTGCCAGCAGCCAAGGCGGTGCGGGGGGTGCAGATACGCAGTATTTT	CASSQGGAGGADTQYF
-	-	TRBV28	TRBJ1-1	13	TGTGCCAGCAGCCGAACCGTCAAGGGGCAAGCTTTCTTT	CASSRTVKGQAFF
-	-	TRBV15	TRBJ2-1	14	TGTGCCACCAGCATCAGTTCGGTAGGCAATGAGCAGTTCTTC	CATSISSVGNEQFF
-	-	TRBV19	TRBJ1-6	14	TGTGCCAGTAGTATTACCGGGGTTAAGTCACCCCTCCACTTT	CASSITGVKSPLHF
-	-	TRBV14	TRBJ1-1	15	TGTGCCAGCAGCCAAGAACGTCAGCTTAACACTGAAGCTTTCTTT	CASSQERQLNTEAFF
few	-	TRBV29-1	TRBJ2-7	12	TGCAGCGTCGCAGTATACTCCTACGAGCAGTACTTC	CSVAVYSYEQYF
-	-	TRBV7-2	TRBJ1-4	15	TGTGCCAGCAGCTTATCAACATCAACTAATAAAAAACTGTTTTTT	CASSLSTSTNKKLFF
-	TRBD1	TRBV10-2	TRBJ2-7	15	TGCACCAGCAGGGACGGGCAGGGGGCCCCCTACGAGCAGTACTTC	CTSRDGQGAPYEQYF
few	-	TRBV10-2	TRBJ1-1	15	TGCGCCAGCAGTGAGTCCGGAGACTTGAACACTGAAGCTTTCTTT	CASSESGDLNTEAFF
-	-	TRBV4-3	TRBJ2-7	14	TGCGCCAGCAGCCGAGGCAGGGGCGCCTACGAGCAGTACTTC	CASSRGRGAYEQYF